Listed here is a single T cell receptor beta chain. The antigen is undetermined. The sample comes from a study of T cell responses to AZD1222 COVID-19 vaccine. Profiling relied on immunoSEQ multiplex PCR, and the TCRdb table lists in-frame clones only, not all of them. Of over 150,000 clones in the sample, around nine tenths are singletons; the top ten hold around 1.7%. Broader study findings: Spike-specific TCR repertoires showed rising breadth and depth after two AZD1222 doses.

Germline V lookup: CDR1 MNHEY, CDR2 SVGAGI. The junction had 2 bases not matched to a gene; V was cut back by 3 bases and J by 6 bases. The CDR3 totals 15 residues. V is TRBV6-5 and J is TRBJ2-2; the match to TRBD2 covers 12 bases. The sample in question was peripheral blood, obtained on day 0 of AZD1222 vaccination. This clonotype originated in an adult in good health. The CDR3, as DNA: TGTGCCAGCAGTTATCCTAGCGGGAGGGCCGGGGAGCTGTTTTTT. Amino acid sequence: CASSYPSGRAGELFF.